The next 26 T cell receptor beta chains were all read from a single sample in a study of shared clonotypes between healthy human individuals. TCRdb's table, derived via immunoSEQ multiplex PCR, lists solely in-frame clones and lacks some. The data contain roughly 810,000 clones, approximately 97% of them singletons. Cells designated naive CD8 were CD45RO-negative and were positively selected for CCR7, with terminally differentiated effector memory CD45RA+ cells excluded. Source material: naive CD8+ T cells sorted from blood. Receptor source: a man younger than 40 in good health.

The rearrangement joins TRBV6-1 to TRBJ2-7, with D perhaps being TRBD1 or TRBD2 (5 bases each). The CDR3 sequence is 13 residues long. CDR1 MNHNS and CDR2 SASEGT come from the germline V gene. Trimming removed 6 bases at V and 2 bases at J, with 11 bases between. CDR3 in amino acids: CASSPRDPYEQYF. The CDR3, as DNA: TGTGCCAGCAGCCCCCGGGACCCCTACGAGCAGTACTTC.

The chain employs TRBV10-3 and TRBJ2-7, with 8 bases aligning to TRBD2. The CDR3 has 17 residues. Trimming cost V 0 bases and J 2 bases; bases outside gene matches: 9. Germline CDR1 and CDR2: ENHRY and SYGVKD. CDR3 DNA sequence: TGTGCCATCAGTGAGTCCATGACTAGCGCGATAACCTACGAGCAGTACTTC. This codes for CAISESMTSAITYEQYF.

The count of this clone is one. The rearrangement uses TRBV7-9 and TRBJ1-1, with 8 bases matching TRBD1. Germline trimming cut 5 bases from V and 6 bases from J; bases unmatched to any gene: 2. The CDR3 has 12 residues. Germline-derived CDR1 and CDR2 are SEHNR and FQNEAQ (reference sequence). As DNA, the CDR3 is TGTGCCAGCAGCCTGACAGGGGCTGAAGCTTTCTTT. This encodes CASSLTGAEAFF.

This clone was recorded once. The CDR3 region is CASSSGTGKLRNQPQHF. CDR3 nucleotide sequence: TGTGCCAGCAGTTCCGGGACAGGGAAATTGCGCAATCAGCCCCAGCATTTT. This chain links TRBV28 with TRBJ1-5, with TRBD1 matching 9 bases. Germline V CDR1 and CDR2: MDHEN, SYDVKM. Unmatched junction bases numbered 9, after V lost 4 bases and J lost 2 bases. This CDR3 has 17 amino acids.

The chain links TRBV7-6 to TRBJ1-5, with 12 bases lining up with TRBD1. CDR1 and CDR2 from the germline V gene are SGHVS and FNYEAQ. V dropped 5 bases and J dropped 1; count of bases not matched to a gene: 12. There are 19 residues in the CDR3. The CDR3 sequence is CASSVEPGQGAESNQPQHF. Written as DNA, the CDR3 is TGTGCCAGCAGCGTAGAACCGGGACAGGGGGCTGAGAGCAATCAGCCCCAGCATTTT.

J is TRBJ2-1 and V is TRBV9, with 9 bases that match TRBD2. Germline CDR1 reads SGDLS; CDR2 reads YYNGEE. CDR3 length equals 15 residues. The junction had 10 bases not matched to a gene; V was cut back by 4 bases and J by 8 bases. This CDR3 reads CASSTLAGPGDEQFF. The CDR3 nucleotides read TGTGCCAGCAGCACACTAGCGGGCCCGGGGGATGAGCAGTTCTTC.

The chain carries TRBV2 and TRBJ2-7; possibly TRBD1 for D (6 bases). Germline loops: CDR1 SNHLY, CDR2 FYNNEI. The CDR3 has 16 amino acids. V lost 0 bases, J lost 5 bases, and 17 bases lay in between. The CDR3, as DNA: TGTGCCAGCAGTGAAGCGACTGACAGGACATGGAACGAGCAGTACTTC. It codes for CASSEATDRTWNEQYF.

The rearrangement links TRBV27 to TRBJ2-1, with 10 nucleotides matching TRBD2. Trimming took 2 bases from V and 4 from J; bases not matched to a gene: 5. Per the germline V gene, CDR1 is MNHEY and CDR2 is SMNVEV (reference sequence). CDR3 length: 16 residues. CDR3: CASSLTSGIYYNEQFF. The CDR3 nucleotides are TGTGCCAGCAGTTTAACTAGCGGGATCTATTACAATGAGCAGTTCTTC.

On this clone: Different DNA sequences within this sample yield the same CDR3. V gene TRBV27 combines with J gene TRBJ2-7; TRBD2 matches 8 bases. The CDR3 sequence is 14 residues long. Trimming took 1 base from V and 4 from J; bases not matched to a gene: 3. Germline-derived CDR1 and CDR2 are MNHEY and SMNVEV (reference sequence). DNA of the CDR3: TGTGCCAGCAGTTTATTCAGCGGGAGTTACGAGCAGTACTTC. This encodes CASSLFSGSYEQYF.

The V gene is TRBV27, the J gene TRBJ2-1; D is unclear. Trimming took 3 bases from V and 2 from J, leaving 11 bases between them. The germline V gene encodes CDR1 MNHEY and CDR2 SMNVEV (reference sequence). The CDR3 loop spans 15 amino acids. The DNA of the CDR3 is TGTGCCAGCAGTTTGATGTTAGGGACCTACAATGAGCAGTTCTTC. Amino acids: CASSLMLGTYNEQFF.

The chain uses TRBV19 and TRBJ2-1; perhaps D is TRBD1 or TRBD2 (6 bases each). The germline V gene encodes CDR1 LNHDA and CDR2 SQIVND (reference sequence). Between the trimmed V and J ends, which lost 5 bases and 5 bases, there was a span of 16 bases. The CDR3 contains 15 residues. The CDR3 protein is CASSEGGNEDNEQFF. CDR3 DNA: TGTGCCAGTAGTGAAGGGGGGAATGAGGACAATGAGCAGTTCTTC.

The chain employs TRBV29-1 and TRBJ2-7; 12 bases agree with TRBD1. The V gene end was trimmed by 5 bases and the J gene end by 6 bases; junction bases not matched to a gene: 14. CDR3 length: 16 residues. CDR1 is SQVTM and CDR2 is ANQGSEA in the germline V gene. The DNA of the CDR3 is TGCAGCGTTTGGGTTCAGTGGGGACAGGGGGCGCGCGAGCAGTACTTC. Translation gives CSVWVQWGQGAREQYF.

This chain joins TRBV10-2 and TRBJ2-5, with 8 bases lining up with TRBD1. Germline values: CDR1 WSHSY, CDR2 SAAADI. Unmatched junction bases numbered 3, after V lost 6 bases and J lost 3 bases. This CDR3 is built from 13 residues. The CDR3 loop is CASRTGGEETQYF. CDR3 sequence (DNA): TGCGCCAGCAGAACAGGGGGAGAAGAGACCCAGTACTTC.

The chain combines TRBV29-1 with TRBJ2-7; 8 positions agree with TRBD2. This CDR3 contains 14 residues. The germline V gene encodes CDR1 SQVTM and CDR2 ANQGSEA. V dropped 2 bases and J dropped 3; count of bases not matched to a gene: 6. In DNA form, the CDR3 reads TGCAGCGTTGAATCGAGCGGGAGTGGCTACGAGCAGTACTTC. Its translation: CSVESSGSGYEQYF.

The CDR3 coding sequence is TGCGCCAGCAGCCAAGGGGCCCGGGACGCAACTAATGAAAAACTGTTTTTT. Translation: CASSQGARDATNEKLFF. The rearrangement uses TRBV4-1 and TRBJ1-4, with D possibly being TRBD1 (5 bases). The CDR3 spans 17 residues. Germline V gives CDR1 MGHRA, CDR2 YSYEKL. V was cut by 1 base and J by 0 bases, with 12 bases left in between.

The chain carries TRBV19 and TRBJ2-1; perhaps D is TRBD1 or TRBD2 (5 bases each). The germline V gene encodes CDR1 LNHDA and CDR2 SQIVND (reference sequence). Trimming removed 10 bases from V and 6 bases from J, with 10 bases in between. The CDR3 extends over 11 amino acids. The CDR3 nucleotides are TGTGCCACTACTAGGGGCAATGAGCAGTTCTTC. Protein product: CATTRGNEQFF.

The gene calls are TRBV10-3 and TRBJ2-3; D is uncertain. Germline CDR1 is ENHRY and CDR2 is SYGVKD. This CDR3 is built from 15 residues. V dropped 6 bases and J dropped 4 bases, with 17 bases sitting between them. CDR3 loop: CAIRGKVGPADTQYF. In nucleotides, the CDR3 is TGTGCCATCAGGGGCAAGGTAGGGCCTGCAGATACGCAGTATTTT.

CDR3 DNA sequence: TGTGCCAGCAGCTCTGTCCAGGCCTACGAGCAGTACTTC. Translated, it gives CASSSVQAYEQYF. V usage is TRBV7-9 and J usage is TRBJ2-7; D remains ambiguous. The CDR3 has 13 amino acids. Germline values: CDR1 SEHNR, CDR2 FQNEAQ (reference sequence). Deletions cut 4 bases from V and 2 bases from J, with 9 bases between.

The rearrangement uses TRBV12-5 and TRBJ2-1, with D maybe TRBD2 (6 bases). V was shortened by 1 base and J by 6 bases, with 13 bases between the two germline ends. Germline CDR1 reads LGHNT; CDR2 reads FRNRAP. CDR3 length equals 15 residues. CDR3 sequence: CASGLGVVGGNEQFF. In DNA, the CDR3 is TGTGCTAGTGGTTTGGGCGTGGTGGGGGGCAATGAGCAGTTCTTC. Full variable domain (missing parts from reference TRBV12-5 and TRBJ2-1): DARVTQTPRHKVTEMGQEVTMRCQPILGHNTVFWYRQTMMQGLELLAYFRNRAPLDDSGMPKDRFSAEMPDATLATLKIQPSEPRDSAVYFCASGLGVVGGNEQFFGPGTRLTVL.

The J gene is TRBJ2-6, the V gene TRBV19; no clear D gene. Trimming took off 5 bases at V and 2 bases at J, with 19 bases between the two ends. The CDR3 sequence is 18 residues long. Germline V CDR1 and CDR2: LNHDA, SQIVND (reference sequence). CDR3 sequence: CASSPARVLEAGANVLTF. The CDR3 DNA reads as TGTGCCAGTAGTCCAGCCCGGGTTCTTGAAGCTGGGGCCAACGTCCTGACTTTC.

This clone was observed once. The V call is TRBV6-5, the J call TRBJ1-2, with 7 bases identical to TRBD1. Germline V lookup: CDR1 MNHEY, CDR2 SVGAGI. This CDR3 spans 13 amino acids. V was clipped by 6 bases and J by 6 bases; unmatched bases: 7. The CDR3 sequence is CASSPTGVDGYTF. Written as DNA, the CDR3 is TGTGCCAGCAGCCCCACAGGGGTTGATGGCTACACCTTC.

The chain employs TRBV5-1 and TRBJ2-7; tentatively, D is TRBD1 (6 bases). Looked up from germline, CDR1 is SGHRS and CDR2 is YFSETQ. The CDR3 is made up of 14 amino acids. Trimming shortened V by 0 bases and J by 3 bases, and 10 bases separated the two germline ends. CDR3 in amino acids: CASSLVLGGYEQYF. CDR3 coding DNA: TGCGCCAGCAGCTTGGTATTAGGGGGCTACGAGCAGTACTTC.

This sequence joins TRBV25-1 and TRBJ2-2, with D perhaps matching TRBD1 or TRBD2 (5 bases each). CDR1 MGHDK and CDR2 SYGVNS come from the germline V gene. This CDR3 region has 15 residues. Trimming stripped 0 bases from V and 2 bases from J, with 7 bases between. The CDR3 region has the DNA TGTGCCAGCAGTGAATATGGGGGAAACACCGGGGAGCTGTTTTTT. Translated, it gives CASSEYGGNTGELFF.

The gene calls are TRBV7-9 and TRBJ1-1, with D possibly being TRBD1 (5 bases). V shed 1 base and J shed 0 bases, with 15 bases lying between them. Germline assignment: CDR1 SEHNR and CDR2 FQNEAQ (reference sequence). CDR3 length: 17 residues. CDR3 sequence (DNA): TGTGCCAGCAGCTTAGTTGGAGGACACAGCATGAACACTGAAGCTTTCTTT. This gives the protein CASSLVGGHSMNTEAFF.

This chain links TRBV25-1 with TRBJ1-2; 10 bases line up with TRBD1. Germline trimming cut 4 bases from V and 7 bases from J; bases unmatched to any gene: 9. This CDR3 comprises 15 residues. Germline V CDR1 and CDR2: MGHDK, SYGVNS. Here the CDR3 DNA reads TGTGCCAGCAGTGGGCCACGACAGGGGGCCTTTGGCTACACCTTC. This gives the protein CASSGPRQGAFGYTF.

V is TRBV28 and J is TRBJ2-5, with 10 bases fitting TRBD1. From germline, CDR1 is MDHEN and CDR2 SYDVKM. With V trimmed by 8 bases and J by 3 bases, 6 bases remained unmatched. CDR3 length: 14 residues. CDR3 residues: CASWTGTGEETQYF. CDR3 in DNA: TGTGCCAGCTGGACCGGGACAGGGGAAGAGACCCAGTACTTC.